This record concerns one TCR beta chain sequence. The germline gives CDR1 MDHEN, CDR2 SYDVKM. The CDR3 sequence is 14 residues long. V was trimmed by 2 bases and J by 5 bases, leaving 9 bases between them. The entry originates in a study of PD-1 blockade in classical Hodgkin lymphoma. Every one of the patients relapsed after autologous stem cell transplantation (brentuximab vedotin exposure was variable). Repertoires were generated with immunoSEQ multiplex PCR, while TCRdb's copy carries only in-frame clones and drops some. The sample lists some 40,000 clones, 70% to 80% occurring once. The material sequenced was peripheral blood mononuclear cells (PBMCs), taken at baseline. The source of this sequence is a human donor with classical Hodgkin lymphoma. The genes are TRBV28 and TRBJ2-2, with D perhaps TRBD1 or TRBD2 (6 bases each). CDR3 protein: CASSLGGRTGELFF. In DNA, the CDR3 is TGTGCCAGCAGTTTAGGGGGGCGGACCGGGGAGCTGTTTTTT.